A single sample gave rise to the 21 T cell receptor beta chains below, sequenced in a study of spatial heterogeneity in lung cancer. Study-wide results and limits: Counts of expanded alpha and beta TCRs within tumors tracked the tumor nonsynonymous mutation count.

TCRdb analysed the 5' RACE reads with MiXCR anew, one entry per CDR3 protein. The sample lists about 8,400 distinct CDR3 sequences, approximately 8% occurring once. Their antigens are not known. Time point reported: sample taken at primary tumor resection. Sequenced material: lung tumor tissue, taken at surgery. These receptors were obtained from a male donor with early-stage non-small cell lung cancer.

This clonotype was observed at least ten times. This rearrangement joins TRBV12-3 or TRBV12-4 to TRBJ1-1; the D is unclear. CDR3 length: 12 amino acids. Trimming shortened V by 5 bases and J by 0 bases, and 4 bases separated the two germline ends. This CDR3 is CASSPMNTEAFF. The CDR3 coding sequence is TGTGCCAGCAGTCCAATGAACACTGAAGCTTTCTTT.

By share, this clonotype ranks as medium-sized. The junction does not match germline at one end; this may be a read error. The CDR3 bases are TGCAGTGCCTACGGGACTAGCAGCTACGATGAGCAGTTCTTC. Residues: CSAYGTSSYDEQFF. The gene calls are TRBV20-1 and TRBJ2-1; 9 bases agree with TRBD2. Germline CDR1 is DFQATT and CDR2 is SNEGSKA (reference sequence). The CDR3 totals 14 residues.

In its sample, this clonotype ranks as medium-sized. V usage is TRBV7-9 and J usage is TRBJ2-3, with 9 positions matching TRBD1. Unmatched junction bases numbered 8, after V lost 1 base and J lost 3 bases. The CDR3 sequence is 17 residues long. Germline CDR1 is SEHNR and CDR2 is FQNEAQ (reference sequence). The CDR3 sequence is CASSLESGQGLTDTQYF. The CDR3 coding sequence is TGTGCCAGCAGCTTAGAGTCGGGACAGGGATTGACAGATACGCAGTATTTT.

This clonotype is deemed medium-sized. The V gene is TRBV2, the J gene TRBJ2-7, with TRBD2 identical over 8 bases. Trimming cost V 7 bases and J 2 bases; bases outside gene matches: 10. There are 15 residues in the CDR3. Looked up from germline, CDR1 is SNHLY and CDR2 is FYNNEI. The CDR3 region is CASMKDLAGAYEQYF. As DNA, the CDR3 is TGTGCCAGCATGAAGGACCTAGCGGGCGCCTACGAGCAGTACTTC. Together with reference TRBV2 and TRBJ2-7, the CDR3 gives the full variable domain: EPEVTQTPSHQVTQMGQEVILRCVPISNHLYFYWYRQILGQKVEFLVSFYNNEISEKSEIFDDQFSVERPDGSNFTLKIRSTKLEDSAMYFCASMKDLAGAYEQYFGPGTRLTVT.

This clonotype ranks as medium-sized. CDR3 sequence: CAISAGTSAQSSYNEQFF. In DNA, the CDR3 is TGTGCCATCAGTGCCGGGACTAGCGCTCAGAGCTCCTACAATGAGCAGTTCTTC. The chain couples TRBV10-3 to TRBJ2-1; 10 bases map to TRBD2. The CDR3 consists of 18 residues. V shed 4 bases, J shed 0 bases, and the junction held 9 bases outside the gene matches. CDR1 ENHRY and CDR2 SYGVKD come from the germline V gene.

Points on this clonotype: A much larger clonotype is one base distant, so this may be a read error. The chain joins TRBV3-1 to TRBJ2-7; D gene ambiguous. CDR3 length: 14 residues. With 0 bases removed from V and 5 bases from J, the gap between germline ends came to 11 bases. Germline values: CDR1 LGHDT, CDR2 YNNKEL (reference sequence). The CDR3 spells CASSQDPRYHEQYF. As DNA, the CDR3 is TGTGCCAGCAGCCAAGACCCCCGGTACCACGAGCAGTACTTC.

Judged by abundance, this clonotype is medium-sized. CDR3 in amino acids: CASSGLLGANVLTF. The CDR3 coding sequence is TGTGCCAGCAGCGGCTTGCTAGGGGCCAACGTCCTGACTTTC. This chain uses TRBV7-2 with TRBJ2-6; D uncertain. The CDR3 is 14 amino acids. Germline CDR1 reads SGHTA; CDR2 reads FQGNSA. The V gene lost 5 bases and the J gene lost 4 bases, with 9 bases spanning the gap.

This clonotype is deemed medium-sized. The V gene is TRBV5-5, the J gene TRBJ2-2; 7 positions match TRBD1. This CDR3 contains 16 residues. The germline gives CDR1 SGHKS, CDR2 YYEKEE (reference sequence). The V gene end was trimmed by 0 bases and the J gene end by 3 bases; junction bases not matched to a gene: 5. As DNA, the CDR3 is TGTGCCAGCAGCTTGGTGGGGACAGAGTACACCGGGGAGCTGTTTTTT. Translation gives CASSLVGTEYTGELFF.

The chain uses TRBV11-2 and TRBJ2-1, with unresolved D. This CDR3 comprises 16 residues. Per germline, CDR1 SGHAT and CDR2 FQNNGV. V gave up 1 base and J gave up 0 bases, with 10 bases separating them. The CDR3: CASSLGTRDSYNEQFF. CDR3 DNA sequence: TGTGCCAGCAGCTTAGGTACGCGAGACTCCTACAATGAGCAGTTCTTC.

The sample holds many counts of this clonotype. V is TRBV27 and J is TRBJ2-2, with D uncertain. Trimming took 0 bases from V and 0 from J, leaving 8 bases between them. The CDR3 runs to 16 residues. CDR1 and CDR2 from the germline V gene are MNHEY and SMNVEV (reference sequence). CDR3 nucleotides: TGTGCCAGCAGTTTATCGGCAGGAACGAACACCGGGGAGCTGTTTTTT. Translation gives CASSLSAGTNTGELFF.

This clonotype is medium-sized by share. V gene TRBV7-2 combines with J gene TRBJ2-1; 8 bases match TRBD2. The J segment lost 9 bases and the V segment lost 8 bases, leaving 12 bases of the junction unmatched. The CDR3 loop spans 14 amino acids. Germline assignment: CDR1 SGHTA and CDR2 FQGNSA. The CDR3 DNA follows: TGTGCCAGCGCGGGGGGACGGGAGGGCCTTGAGCAGTTCTTC. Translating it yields CASAGGREGLEQFF.

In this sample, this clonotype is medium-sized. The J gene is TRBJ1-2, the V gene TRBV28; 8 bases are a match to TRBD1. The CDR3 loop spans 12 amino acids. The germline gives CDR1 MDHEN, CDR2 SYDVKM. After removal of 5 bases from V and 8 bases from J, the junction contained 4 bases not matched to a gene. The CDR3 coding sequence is TGTGCCAGCAGTGGACAGGGAGAAGGCTACACCTTC. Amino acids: CASSGQGEGYTF.

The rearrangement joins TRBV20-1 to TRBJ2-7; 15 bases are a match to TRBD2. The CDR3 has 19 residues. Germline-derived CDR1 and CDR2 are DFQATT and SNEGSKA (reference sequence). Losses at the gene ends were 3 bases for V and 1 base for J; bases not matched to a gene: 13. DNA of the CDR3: TGCAGTGCTAGGCCCGAGCGGGGACTAGCGGGAGGAGTTTCCTACGAGCAGTACTTC. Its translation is CSARPERGLAGGVSYEQYF.

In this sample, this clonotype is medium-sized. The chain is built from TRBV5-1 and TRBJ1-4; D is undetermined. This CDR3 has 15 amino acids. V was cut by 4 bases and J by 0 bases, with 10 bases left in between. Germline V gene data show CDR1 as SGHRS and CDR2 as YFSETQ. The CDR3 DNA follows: TGCGCCAGCAGCCCCCCCGGGACAACTAATGAAAAACTGTTTTTT. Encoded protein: CASSPPGTTNEKLFF.

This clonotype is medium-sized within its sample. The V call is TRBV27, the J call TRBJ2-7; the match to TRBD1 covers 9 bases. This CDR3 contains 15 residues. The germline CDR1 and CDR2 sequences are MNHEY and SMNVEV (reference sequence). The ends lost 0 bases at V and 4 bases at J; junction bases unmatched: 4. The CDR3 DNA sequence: TGTGCCAGCAGTTTATCAATCGGACAGGGGTACGAGCAGTACTTC. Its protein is CASSLSIGQGYEQYF.

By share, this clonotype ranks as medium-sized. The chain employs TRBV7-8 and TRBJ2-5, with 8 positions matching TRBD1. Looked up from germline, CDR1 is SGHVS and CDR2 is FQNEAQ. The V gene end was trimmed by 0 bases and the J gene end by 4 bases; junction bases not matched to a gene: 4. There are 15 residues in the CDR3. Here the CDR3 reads CASSLAPGQVETQYF. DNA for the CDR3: TGTGCCAGCAGCTTAGCGCCGGGACAGGTAGAGACCCAGTACTTC.

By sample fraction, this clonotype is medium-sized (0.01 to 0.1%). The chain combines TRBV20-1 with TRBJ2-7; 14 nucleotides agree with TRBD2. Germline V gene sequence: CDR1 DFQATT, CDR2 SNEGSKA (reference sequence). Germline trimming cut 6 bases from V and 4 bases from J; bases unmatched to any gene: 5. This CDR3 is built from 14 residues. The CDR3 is CSAGLAGVGYEQYF. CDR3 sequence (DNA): TGCAGTGCGGGACTAGCGGGAGTTGGGTACGAGCAGTACTTC.

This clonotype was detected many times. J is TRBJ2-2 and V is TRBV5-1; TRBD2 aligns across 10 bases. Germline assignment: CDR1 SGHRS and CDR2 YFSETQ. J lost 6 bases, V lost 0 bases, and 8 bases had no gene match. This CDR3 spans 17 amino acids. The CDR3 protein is CASSLAGLAGAPGELFF. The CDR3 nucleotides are TGCGCCAGCAGCTTGGCGGGGCTAGCGGGAGCACCCGGGGAGCTGTTTTTT.

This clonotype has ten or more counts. The CDR3 DNA is TGCAGTGAGGGGGGCCAAGAGACCCAGTACTTC. Translation: CSEGGQETQYF. The chain is built from TRBV20-1 and TRBJ2-5; D may correspond to TRBD1 or TRBD2 (6 bases each). The CDR3 sequence is 11 residues long. CDR1 and CDR2 from the germline V gene are DFQATT and SNEGSKA (reference sequence). Trimming shortened V by 7 bases and J by 1 base, and 7 bases separated the two germline ends.

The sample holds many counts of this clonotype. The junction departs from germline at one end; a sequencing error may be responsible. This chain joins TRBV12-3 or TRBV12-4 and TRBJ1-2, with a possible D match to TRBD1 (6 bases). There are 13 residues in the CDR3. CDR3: CASRLGQGNGYTF. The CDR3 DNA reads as TGTGCCAGCAGGTTAGGGCAGGGGAATGGCTACACCTTC.

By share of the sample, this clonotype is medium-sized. The CDR3 region has the DNA TGTGCCAGCAGCCCCAGGGGATATAGCTCCTACGAGCAGTACTTC. Translating it yields CASSPRGYSSYEQYF. The V gene is TRBV7-2, the J gene TRBJ2-7; possibly TRBD1 for D (6 bases). The CDR3 totals 15 residues. Germline loops: CDR1 SGHTA, CDR2 FQGNSA. Trimming removed 5 bases from V and 0 bases from J, with 14 bases in between.